The source of this T cell receptor (beta chain) is a study of vaccination and CD4 T cells after COVID-19. Study overall: The peptides that stimulated the cells were overlapping spike peptides from SARS-CoV-2, HCoV-NL63, HCoV-OC43 and HCoV-229E.

On this clonotype itself: Its antigen is unknown.

Specified treatment: approximately nine-day PBMC culture with coronavirus spike peptide pools or control peptides (ViraFEST assay). In the ViraFEST assay, peptide-pool expansion preceded TCR sequencing of expanded clonotypes. The study sequenced cultured CD4+ T cell DNA using the Oncomine TCR Beta short-read assay. TCRdb ran MiXCR on the PCR reads and lists one entry per CDR3 protein. The sample includes fewer than 20,000 distinct CDR3 sequences, roughly 46% of them seen just once. Germline V CDR1 and CDR2: SNHLY, FYNNEI. The CDR3 loop spans 12 amino acids. V was trimmed by 3 bases and J by 0 bases, leaving 1 base between them. Study conclusions and caveats: 304 of 307 vaccine-specific clones from convalescent patients were spike mono-reactive. For convalescent patients, a median approximately 84% of reactive clones surfaced exclusively after vaccination.

The sample comprised CD4+ T cells from blood, cultured in vitro. The genes are TRBV2 and TRBJ2-3; no clear D. The TCR was taken from a human donor who had recovered from COVID-19. Here the CDR3 DNA reads TGTGCCAGCAGTGATAGCACAGATACGCAGTATTTT. Encoded protein: CASSDSTDTQYF.